These 9 T cell receptor beta chains were sequenced from one sample in a study of blood T cells in healthy people across ages. A second about 7 to 11 cycle PCR used barcoded and J-beta primers. TCRdb passed the 5' RACE reads through MiXCR, listing each CDR3 protein once. The sample lists roughly 2 million distinct CDR3 sequences; around 50% were seen once. The sequencing sample was made of blood. The receptors shown here come from a woman in her thirties or forties in good health.

The chain recombines TRBV24-1 with TRBJ2-5, with 9 bases identical to TRBD1. Trimming at V came to 4 bases and at J to 4 bases, leaving 9 bases not matched to a gene. The germline gives CDR1 KGHDR, CDR2 SFDVKD. This CDR3 region has 16 residues. The CDR3 loop is CATSDLSGTGLETQYF. Here the CDR3 DNA reads TGTGCCACCAGTGACCTCTCCGGGACAGGGCTAGAGACCCAGTACTTC.

The chain recombines TRBV4-2 with TRBJ2-1, with D uncertain. Germline V gives CDR1 LGHNA, CDR2 YNFKEQ. V was shortened by 4 bases and J by 9 bases, with 10 bases between the two germline ends. This CDR3 is built from 12 residues. The DNA for the CDR3 is TGTGCCAGCAGCCGCGTCAGGACTGAGCAGTTCTTC. Amino acid sequence: CASSRVRTEQFF.

This clonotype was counted a few times. The chain uses TRBV7-2 and TRBJ2-7; D is undetermined. The CDR3 runs to 16 residues. V was shortened by 1 base and J by 2 bases, with 15 bases between the two germline ends. Germline lookup yields CDR1 SGHTA and CDR2 FQGNSA. The CDR3 sequence: CASSLGLMGSTYEQYF. DNA for the CDR3: TGTGCCAGCAGCTTAGGTCTAATGGGTAGCACCTACGAGCAGTACTTC.

This chain joins TRBV7-2 and TRBJ1-4, with TRBD1 matching 7 bases. This CDR3 region has 16 residues. Losses at the gene ends were 5 bases for V and 5 bases for J; bases not matched to a gene: 11. Looked up from germline, CDR1 is SGHTA and CDR2 is FQGNSA. The CDR3 spells CASSPSMDRSNEKLFF. DNA of the CDR3: TGTGCCAGCAGCCCCTCCATGGACAGGTCGAATGAAAAACTGTTTTTT.

This clonotype appeared a single time. The V call is TRBV4-3, the J call TRBJ1-4; D possibly corresponds to TRBD1 (5 bases). The CDR3 spans 14 residues. Germline CDR1 reads LGHNA; CDR2 reads YSLEER. Trimming stripped 4 bases from V and 8 bases from J, with 14 bases between. The CDR3 spells CASSPRAGWEKLFF. CDR3 DNA: TGCGCCAGCAGCCCACGGGCAGGGTGGGAAAAACTGTTTTTT.

V and J are TRBV24-1 and TRBJ2-1; 7 bases map to TRBD1. The ends lost 5 bases at V and 6 bases at J; junction bases unmatched: 12. Germline V gene data show CDR1 as KGHDR and CDR2 as SFDVKD. The length of the CDR3 is 16 residues. CDR3: CATSAAVGAGGNEQFF. The CDR3 nucleotides are TGTGCCACCAGTGCAGCGGTTGGGGCAGGGGGCAATGAGCAGTTCTTC.

This chain uses TRBV11-2 with TRBJ2-4; tentatively, D is TRBD2 (5 bases). The better agreement between TRBJ2-7 and the DNA end casts doubt on the J call. The CDR3 spans 14 residues. The V gene's germline CDR1 is SGHAT and CDR2 FQNNGV. The CDR3 nucleotides read TGTGCCAGCAGCCTAGGTGTCGAGGGTGGCGAGCAGTACTTC. This sequence encodes CASSLGVEGGEQYF.

In its sample, this clonotype was seen once. The chain carries TRBV4-2 and TRBJ2-1; the match to TRBD1 covers 10 bases. The CDR3 has 17 residues. After removal of 4 bases from V and 6 bases from J, the junction contained 12 bases not matched to a gene. CDR1 and CDR2 from the germline V gene are LGHNA and YNFKEQ. CDR3: CASSLAIVDRGSNEQFF. The CDR3 DNA is TGTGCCAGCAGCCTCGCTATAGTGGACAGGGGGAGCAATGAGCAGTTCTTC.

CDR3 coding DNA: TGTGCCAGCAGCTTAGTCGGAGTTAATCAGCCCCAGCATTTT. The encoded protein is CASSLVGVNQPQHF. The chain couples TRBV7-2 to TRBJ1-5; unclear D gene. Between the trimmed V and J ends, which lost 1 base and 4 bases, there was a span of 8 bases. The CDR3 extends over 14 amino acids. Germline V gene sequence: CDR1 SGHTA, CDR2 FQGNSA.